This paragraph covers one T cell receptor beta chain sequence. Its antigen is as yet unknown. V lost 8 bases to trimming and J lost 4 bases, with 21 bases between them. The CDR3 is 15 amino acids. Germline V CDR1 and CDR2: PRHDT, FYEKMQ (reference sequence). Primers: 60 V beta forward and 13 J beta reverse. Generated by immunoSEQ multiplex PCR, the TCRdb table keeps only in-frame clones and is missing some. The repertoire includes fewer than 110,000 clones, 81% of them detected once, and 12% sits in the top ten. The entry originates in a study of glioma-infiltrating T cells after dendritic cell vaccination. Study-level information: At biweekly intervals, patients got three intradermal dendritic cell vaccine injections.

The study's findings and limits: TCR clonality showed no direct relationship with survival.

PBMC were collected before vaccination, two weeks after the third vaccination, and at progression. The source of this sequence is a human donor with glioblastoma. The input for sequencing was blood, taken before dendritic cell vaccination. This rearrangement joins TRBV13 to TRBJ2-7; possibly TRBD2 for D (6 bases). The DNA of the CDR3 is TGTGCCAGCGGCTCCGGGACTTCGCTAAAATACGAGCAGTACTTC. It encodes CASGSGTSLKYEQYF.